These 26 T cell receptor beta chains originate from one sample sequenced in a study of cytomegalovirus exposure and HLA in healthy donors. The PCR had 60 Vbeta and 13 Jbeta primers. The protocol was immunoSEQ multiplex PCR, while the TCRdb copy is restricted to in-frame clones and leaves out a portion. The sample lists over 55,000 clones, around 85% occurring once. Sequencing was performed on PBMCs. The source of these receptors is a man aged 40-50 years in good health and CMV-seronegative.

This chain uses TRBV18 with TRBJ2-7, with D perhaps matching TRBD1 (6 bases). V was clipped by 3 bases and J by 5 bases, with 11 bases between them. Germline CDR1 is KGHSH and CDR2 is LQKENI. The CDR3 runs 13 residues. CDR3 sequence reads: CASSPRTDDEQYV. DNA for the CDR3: TGTGCCAGCTCACCGCGGACAGACGACGAGCAGTACGTC.

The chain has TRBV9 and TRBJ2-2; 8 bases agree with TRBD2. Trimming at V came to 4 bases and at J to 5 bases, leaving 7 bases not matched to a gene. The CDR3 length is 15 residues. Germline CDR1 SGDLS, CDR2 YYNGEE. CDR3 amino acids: CASSPGGAGTGELFF. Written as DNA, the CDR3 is TGTGCCAGCAGCCCCGGGGGGGCAGGAACCGGGGAGCTGTTTTTT.

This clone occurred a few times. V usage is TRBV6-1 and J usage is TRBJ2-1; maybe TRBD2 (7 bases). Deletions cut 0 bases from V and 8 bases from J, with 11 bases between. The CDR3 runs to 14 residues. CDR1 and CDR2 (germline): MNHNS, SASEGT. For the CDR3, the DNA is TGTGCCAGCAGTGAAGCGGGGGGGCCCGATGAGCAGTTCTTC. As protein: CASSEAGGPDEQFF.

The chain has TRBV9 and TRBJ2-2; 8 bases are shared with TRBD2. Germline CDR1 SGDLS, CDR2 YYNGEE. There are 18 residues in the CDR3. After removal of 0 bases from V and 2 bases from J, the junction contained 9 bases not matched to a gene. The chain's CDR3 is CASSVVRAGDLNTGELFF. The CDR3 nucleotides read TGTGCCAGCAGCGTAGTTCGAGCGGGGGACCTTAACACCGGGGAGCTGTTTTTT.

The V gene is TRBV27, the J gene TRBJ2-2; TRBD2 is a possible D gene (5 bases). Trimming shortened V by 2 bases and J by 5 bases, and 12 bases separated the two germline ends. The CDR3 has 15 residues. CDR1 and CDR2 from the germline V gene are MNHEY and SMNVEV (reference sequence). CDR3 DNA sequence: TGTGCCAGCAGTTTACCCGCCGGAGGAACCGGGGAGCTGTTTTTT. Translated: CASSLPAGGTGELFF.

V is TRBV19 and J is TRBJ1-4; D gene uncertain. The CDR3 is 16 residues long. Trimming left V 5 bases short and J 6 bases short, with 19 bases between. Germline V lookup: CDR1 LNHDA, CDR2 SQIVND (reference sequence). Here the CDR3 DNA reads TGTGCCAGTAGTCTAGGCTCCGGGTCCCCTGATGAAAAACTGTTTTTT. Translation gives CASSLGSGSPDEKLFF.

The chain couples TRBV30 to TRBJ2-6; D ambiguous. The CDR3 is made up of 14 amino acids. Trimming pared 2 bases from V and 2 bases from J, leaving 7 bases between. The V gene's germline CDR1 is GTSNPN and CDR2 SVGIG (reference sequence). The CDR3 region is CAWSSGAGANVLTF. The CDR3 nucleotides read TGTGCCTGGAGTAGTGGAGCTGGGGCCAACGTCCTGACTTTC.

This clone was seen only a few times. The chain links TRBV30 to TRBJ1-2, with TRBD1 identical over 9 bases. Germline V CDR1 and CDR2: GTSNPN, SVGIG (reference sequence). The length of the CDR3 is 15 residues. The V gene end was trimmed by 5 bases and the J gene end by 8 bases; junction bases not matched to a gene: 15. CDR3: CAWGRDRVIIGGYTF. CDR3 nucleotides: TGTGCCTGGGGCCGGGACAGGGTAATCATTGGAGGCTACACCTTC.

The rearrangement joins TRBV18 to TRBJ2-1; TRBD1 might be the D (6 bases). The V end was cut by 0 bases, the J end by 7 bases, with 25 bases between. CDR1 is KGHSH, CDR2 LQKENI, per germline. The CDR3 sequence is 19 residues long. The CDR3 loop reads CASSPPGGRKIAIPNEQFF. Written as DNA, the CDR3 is TGTGCCAGCTCACCACCAGGGGGAAGGAAGATCGCGATCCCTAATGAGCAGTTCTTC.

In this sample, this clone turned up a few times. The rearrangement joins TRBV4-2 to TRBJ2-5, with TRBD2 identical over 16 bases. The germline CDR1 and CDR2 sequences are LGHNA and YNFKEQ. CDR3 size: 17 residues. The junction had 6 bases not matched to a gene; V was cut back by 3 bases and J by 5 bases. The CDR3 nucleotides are TGTGCCAGCAGCCAGGGACTAGCGGGAGGGCACGGGGAGACCCAGTACTTC. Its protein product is CASSQGLAGGHGETQYF.

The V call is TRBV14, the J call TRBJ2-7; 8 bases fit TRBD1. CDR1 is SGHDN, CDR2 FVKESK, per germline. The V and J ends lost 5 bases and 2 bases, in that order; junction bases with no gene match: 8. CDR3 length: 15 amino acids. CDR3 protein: CASSFGQGEAYEQYF. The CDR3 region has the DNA TGTGCCAGCAGCTTCGGACAGGGTGAAGCCTACGAGCAGTACTTC.

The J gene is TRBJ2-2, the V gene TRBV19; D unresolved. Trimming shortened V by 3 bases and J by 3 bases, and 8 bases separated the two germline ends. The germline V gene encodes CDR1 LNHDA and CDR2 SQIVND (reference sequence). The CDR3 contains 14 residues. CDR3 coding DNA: TGTGCCAGTAGTATTGGAGACTACACCGGGGAGCTGTTTTTT. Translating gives CASSIGDYTGELFF. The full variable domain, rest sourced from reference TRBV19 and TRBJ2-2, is DGGITQSPKYLFRKEGQNVTLSCEQNLNHDAMYWYRQDPGQGLRLIYYSQIVNDFQKGDIAEGYSVSREKKESFPLTVTSAQKNPTAFYLCASSIGDYTGELFFGEGSRLTVL.

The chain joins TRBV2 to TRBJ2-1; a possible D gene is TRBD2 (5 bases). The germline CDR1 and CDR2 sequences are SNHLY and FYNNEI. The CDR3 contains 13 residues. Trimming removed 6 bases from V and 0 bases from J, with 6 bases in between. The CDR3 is CASRGSSYNEQFF. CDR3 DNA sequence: TGTGCCAGCAGGGGGAGCTCCTACAATGAGCAGTTCTTC.

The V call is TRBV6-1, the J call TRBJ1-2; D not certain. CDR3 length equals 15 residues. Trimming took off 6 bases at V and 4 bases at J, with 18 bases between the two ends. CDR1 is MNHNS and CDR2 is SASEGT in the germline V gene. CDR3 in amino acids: CASRKELGPSYGYTF. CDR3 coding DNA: TGTGCCAGCAGAAAAGAACTCGGTCCTTCCTATGGCTACACCTTC.

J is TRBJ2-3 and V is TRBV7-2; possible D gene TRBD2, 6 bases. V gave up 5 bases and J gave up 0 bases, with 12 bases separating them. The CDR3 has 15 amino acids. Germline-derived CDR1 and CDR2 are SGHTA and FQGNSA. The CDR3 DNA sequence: TGTGCCAGCAGCCGGCGGGCGGGGAGCACAGATACGCAGTATTTT. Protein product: CASSRRAGSTDTQYF.

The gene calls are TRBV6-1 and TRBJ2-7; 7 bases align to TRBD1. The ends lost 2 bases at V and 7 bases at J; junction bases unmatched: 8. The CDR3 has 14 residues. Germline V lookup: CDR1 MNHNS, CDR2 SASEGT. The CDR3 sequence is CASSEYKAGGEQYV. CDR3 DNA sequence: TGTGCCAGCAGTGAATATAAGGCAGGGGGAGAGCAGTACGTC.

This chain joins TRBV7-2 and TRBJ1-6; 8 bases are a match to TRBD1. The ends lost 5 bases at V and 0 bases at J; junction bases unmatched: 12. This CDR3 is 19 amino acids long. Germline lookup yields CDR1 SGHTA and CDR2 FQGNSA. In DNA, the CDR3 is TGTGCCAGCAGCCGCGGACAGGGAGGGTTTGCCTCCTATAATTCACCCCTCCACTTT. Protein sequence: CASSRGQGGFASYNSPLHF.

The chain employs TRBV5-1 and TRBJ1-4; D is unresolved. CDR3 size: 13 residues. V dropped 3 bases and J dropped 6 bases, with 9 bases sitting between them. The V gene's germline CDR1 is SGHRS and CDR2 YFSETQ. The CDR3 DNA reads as TGCGCCAGCAGCTCGGCGGGTTATGAAAAACTGTTTTTT. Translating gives CASSSAGYEKLFF. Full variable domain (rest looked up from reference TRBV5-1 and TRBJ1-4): KAGVTQTPRYLIKTRGQQVTLSCSPISGHRSVSWYQQTPGQGLQFLFEYFSETQRNKGNFPGRFSGRQFSNSRSEMNVSTLELGDSALYLCASSSAGYEKLFFGSGTQLSVL.

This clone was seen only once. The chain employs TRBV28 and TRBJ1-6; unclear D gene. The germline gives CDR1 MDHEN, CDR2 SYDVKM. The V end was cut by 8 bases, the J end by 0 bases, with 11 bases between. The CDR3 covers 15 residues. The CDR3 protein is CASLRGSSYNSPLHF. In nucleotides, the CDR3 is TGTGCCAGCCTCCGTGGGAGCTCCTATAATTCACCCCTCCACTTT.

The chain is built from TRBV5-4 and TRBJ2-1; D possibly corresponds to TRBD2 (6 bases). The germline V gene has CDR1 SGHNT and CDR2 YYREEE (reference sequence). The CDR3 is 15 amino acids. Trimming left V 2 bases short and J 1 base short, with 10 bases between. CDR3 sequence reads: CASSFGGGSYNEQFF. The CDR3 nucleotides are TGTGCCAGCAGCTTCGGGGGAGGATCCTACAATGAGCAGTTCTTC.

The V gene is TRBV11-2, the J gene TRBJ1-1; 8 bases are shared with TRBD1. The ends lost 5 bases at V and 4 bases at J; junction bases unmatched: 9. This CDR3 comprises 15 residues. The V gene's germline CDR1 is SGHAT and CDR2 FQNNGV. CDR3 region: CASSPRQGIRTEAFF. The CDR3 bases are TGTGCCAGCAGCCCCCGACAGGGGATCCGCACTGAAGCTTTCTTT.

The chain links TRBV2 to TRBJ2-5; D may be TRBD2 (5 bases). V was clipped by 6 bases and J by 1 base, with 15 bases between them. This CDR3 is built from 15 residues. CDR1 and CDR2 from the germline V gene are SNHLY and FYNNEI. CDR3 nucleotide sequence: TGTGCCAGCAGCAATAGGCGGGTCAGCCAAGAGACCCAGTACTTC. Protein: CASSNRRVSQETQYF.

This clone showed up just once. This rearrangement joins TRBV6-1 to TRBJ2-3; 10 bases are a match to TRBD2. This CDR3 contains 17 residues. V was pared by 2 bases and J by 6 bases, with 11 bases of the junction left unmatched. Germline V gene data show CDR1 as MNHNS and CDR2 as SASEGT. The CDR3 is CASSERGLAGVGDTQYF. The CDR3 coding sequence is TGTGCCAGCAGTGAAAGGGGCCTAGCGGGGGTTGGTGATACGCAGTATTTT.

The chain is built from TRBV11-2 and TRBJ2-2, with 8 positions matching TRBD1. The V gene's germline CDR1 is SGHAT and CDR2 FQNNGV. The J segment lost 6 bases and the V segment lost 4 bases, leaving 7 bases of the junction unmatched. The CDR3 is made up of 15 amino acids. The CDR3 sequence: CASSYTGGQAGELFF. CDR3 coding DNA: TGTGCCAGCAGCTATACAGGGGGGCAGGCCGGGGAGCTGTTTTTT.

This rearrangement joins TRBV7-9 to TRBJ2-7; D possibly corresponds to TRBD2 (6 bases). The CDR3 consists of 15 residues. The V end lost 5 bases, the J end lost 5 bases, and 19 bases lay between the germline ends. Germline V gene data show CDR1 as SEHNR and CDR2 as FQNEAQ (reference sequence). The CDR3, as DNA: TGTGCCAGCAGCCCTCTCAGCGGGTTCCGCCACGAGCAGTACTTC. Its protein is CASSPLSGFRHEQYF.

The CDR3 DNA reads TGCGCCAGCAGCCCAAAGACGCGGGGGAGCCGCGATACGCAGTATTTT. Protein product: CASSPKTRGSRDTQYF. The rearrangement uses TRBV5-1 and TRBJ2-3, with 7 bases fitting TRBD2. Germline CDR1 is SGHRS and CDR2 is YFSETQ. V lost 4 bases to trimming and J lost 6 bases; unmatched junction nucleotides: 14. The CDR3 sequence is 16 residues long.